This T cell receptor beta chain derives from a study of breast tumors, draining lymph nodes, adjacent tissues. The CDR3 loop spans 14 amino acids. Losses at the gene ends were 3 bases for V and 8 bases for J; bases not matched to a gene: 8. Germline CDR1 and CDR2: LNHDA and SQIVND (reference sequence). Whole-study results and caveats: Findings are consistent with lymph node origin and intratumoral expansion of most tumor T cells.

Many counts were recorded for this clonotype. Its target is not known. From the multiplex PCR reads, TCRdb called clonotypes with MiXCR, one entry per CDR3 protein. The data hold tens of thousands of distinct CDR3 sequences, with over 55% observed a single time. Sequencing was performed on breast tumor tissue. The clonotype originates from a female donor with breast cancer. Some clones in this sample may be carry-over from other donors' samples. The chain joins TRBV19 to TRBJ1-2, with TRBD1 identical over 8 bases. The CDR3 region has the DNA TGTGCCAGTAGTATGAGGCAGGGGGCGCTGGGCTACACCTTC. Protein sequence: CASSMRQGALGYTF.